This T cell receptor (beta chain) is drawn from a study of cytomegalovirus exposure and HLA in healthy donors. Study information: Of the donors genotyped, about 390 in all, about 80% fell in the Caucasian-associated ancestry cluster. Study-wide results and limits: Some V segments, TRBV6-2 and TRBV6-3 among them, were indistinguishable and were therefore excluded.

Trimming removed 0 bases from V and 0 bases from J, with 13 bases in between. In germline, CDR1 is SGDLS, CDR2 YYNGEE. The CDR3 extends over 17 amino acids. The PCR employed 60 Vbeta primers together with 13 Jbeta primers. The authors' processing: As a later analysis found, there were 70 million to 90 million unique TCR beta chains, of which approximately 10 million were shared. Using immunoSEQ multiplex PCR, the repertoire was profiled, and TCRdb retains in-frame clones only, with some absent. V and J calls and clone size are copied from that table; D and trimming were computed from the DNA. Here the sample spans roughly 120,000 clones, about 78% being singletons. Notes on this clone: The antigen remains undetermined.

This receptor was obtained from a woman in her forties in good health and CMV-seropositive. This chain links TRBV9 with TRBJ1-3; unclear D gene. The sequenced material came from PBMCs. The CDR3 loop reads CASSVGHDSSSGNTIYF. The CDR3 coding sequence is TGTGCCAGCAGCGTAGGGCACGACTCAAGCTCTGGAAACACCATATATTTT.